This T cell receptor beta chain appears in the sequencing data of a study of blood T cell repertoires in COVID-19. Assay used: immunoSEQ multiplex PCR; TCRdb lists only in-frame clones, some missing. The sample yields roughly 260,000 clones, about 91% seen once. Followed over time, Seattle patients had been enrolled while infection was active. This clone came up once. Losses at the gene ends were 3 bases for V and 7 bases for J; bases not matched to a gene: 5. Germline V gene sequence: CDR1 MDHEN, CDR2 SYDVKM. The CDR3 loop spans 13 amino acids. The chain uses TRBV28 and TRBJ2-7; TRBD1 aligns across 8 bases. The sample consisted of peripheral blood. This TCR was sampled from a person under 35 with COVID-19, enrolled during active disease. This chain's CDR3 is CASSFLRGREQYF. The CDR3 DNA reads TGTGCCAGCAGTTTTCTCAGGGGGCGGGAGCAGTACTTC.